The entry below gives a single T cell receptor beta chain sequence along with its context. These data originate in a study of cytomegalovirus exposure and HLA in healthy donors. This CDR3 has 16 amino acids. Trimming at V came to 4 bases and at J to 3 bases, leaving 8 bases not matched to a gene. CDR1 SGHRS and CDR2 YFSETQ come from the germline V gene. 60 Vbeta and 13 Jbeta primers were used in PCR. Sequenced by immunoSEQ multiplex PCR; TCRdb stores in-frame clones only, minus some. The repertoire holds around 130,000 clones, more than 80% seen once, with 5.9% in the top ten. The chain combines TRBV5-1 with TRBJ2-7; TRBD1 matches at 12 bases. The sequence came from a woman in her forties in good health and CMV-seropositive. Material for sequencing was PBMCs. The CDR3 reads CASSAHGTGGLYEQYF. In DNA, the CDR3 is TGCGCCAGCAGCGCACACGGGACAGGGGGCCTCTACGAGCAGTACTTC.